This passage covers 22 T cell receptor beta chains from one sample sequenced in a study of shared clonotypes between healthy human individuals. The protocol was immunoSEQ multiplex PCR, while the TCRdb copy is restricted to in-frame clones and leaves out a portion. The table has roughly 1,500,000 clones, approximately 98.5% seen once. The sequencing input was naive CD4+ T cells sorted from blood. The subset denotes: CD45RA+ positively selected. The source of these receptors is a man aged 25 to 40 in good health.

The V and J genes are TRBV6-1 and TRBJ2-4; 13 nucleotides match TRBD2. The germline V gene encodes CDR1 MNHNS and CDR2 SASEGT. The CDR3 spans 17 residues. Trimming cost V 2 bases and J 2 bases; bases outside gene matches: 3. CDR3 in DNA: TGTGCCAGCAGTGAATCTGGGACTAGCGGGACCAAAAACATTCAGTACTTC. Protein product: CASSESGTSGTKNIQYF.

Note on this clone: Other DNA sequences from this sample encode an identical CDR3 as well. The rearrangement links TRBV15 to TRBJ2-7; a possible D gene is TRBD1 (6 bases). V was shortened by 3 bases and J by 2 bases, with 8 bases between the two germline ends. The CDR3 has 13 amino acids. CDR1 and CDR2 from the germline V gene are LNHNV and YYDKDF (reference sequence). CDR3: CATSRDSPYEQYF. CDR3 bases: TGTGCCACCAGCAGGGACAGCCCCTACGAGCAGTACTTC.

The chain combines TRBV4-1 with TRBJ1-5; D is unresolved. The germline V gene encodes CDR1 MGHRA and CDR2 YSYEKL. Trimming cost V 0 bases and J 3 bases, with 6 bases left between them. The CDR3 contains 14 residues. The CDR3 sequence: CASSQETINQPQHF. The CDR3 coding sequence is TGCGCCAGCAGCCAAGAAACCATCAATCAGCCCCAGCATTTT.

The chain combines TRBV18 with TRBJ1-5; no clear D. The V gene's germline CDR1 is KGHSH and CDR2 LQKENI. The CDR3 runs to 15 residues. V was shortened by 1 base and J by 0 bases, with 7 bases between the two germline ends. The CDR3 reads CASSPLPSSNQPQHF. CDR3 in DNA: TGTGCCAGCTCACCACTTCCCAGTAGCAATCAGCCCCAGCATTTT. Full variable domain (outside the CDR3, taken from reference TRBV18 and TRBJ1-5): NAGVMQNPRHLVRRRGQEARLRCSPMKGHSHVYWYRQLPEEGLKFMVYLQKENIIDESGMPKERFSAEFPKEGPSILRIQQVVRGDSAAYFCASSPLPSSNQPQHFGDGTRLSIL.

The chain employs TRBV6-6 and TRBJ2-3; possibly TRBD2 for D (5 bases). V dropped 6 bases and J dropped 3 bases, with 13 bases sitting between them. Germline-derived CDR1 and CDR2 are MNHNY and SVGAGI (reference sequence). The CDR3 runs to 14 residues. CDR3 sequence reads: CASSPGLGTDTQYF. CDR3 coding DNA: TGTGCCAGCAGCCCCGGACTGGGGACAGATACGCAGTATTTT.

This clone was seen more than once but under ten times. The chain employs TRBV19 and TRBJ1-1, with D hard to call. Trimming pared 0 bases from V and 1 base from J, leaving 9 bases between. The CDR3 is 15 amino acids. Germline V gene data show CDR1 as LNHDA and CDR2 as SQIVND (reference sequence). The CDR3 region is CASSIDGGRNTEAFF. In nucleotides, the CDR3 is TGTGCCAGTAGTATAGATGGCGGGCGGAACACTGAAGCTTTCTTT.

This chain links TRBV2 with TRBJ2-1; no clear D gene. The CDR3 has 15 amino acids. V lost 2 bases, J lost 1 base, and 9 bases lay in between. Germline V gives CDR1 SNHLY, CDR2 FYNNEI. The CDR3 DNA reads TGTGCCAGCAGTGAAATGTTAGGATCCTACAATGAGCAGTTCTTC. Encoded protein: CASSEMLGSYNEQFF.

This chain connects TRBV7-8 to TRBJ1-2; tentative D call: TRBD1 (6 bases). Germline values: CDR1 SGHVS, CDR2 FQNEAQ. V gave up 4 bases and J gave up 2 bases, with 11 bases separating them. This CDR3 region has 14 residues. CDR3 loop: CASSSHRANYGYTF. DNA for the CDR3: TGTGCCAGCAGCTCGCACAGGGCCAACTATGGCTACACCTTC.

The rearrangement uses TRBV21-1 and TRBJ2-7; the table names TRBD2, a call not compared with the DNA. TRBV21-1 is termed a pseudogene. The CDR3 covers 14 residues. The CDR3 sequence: CASSTLSVYYEQYF. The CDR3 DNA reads TGTGCCAGCAGCACTTTGAGTGTATACTACGAGCAGTACTTC.

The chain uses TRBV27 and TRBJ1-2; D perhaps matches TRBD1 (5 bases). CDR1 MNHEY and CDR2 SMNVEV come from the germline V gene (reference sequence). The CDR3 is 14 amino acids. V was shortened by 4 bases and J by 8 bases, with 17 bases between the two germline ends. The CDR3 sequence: CASSSVQGVGGYTF. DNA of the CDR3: TGTGCCAGCAGTTCGGTTCAGGGTGTGGGAGGCTACACCTTC.

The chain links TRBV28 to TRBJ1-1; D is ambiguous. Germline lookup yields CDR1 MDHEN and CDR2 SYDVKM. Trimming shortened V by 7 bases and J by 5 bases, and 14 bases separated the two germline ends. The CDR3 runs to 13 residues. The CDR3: CASIRRRVTEAFF. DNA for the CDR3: TGTGCCAGCATCCGACGTCGGGTGACTGAAGCTTTCTTT.

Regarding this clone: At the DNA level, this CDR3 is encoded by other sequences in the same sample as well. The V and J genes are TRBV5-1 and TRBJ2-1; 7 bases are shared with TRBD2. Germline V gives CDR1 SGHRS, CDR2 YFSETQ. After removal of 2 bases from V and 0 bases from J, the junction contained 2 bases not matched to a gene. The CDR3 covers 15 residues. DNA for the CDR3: TGCGCCAGCAGCTTAGCGGGAAGCTCCTACAATGAGCAGTTCTTC. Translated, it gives CASSLAGSSYNEQFF.

The CDR3 nucleotides are TGTGCCAGCTCCACGGGGAGTGCGAACACCGGGGAGCTGTTTTTT. Translation gives CASSTGSANTGELFF. The rearrangement uses TRBV18 and TRBJ2-2; TRBD2 might be the D (5 bases). The V end lost 6 bases, the J end lost 0 bases, and 11 bases lay between the germline ends. In germline, CDR1 is KGHSH, CDR2 LQKENI. The CDR3 extends over 15 amino acids.

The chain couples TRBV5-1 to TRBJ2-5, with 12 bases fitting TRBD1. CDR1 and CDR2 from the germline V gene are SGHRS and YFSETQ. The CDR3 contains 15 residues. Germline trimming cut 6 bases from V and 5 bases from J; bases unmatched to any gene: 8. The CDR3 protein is CASTRDRGRLETQYF. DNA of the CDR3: TGCGCCAGCACCCGGGACAGGGGGCGTCTGGAGACCCAGTACTTC.

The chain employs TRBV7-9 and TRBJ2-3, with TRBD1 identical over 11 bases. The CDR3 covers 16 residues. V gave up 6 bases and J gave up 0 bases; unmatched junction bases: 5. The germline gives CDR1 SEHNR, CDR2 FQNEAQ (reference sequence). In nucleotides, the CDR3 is TGTGCCAGCAGGACCGGGACAGGGGGAAGCACAGATACGCAGTATTTT. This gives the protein CASRTGTGGSTDTQYF.

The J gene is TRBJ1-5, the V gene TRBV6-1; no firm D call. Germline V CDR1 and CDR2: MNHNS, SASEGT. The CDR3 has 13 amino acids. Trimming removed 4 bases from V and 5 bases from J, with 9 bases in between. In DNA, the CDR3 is TGTGCCAGCAGTGCTGGGCTTGATCAGCCCCAGCATTTT. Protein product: CASSAGLDQPQHF.

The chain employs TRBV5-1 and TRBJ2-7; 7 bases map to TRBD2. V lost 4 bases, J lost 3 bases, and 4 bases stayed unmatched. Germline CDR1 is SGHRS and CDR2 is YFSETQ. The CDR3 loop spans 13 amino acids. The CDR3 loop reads CASSPREGYEQYF. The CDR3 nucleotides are TGCGCCAGCAGCCCCAGGGAGGGCTACGAGCAGTACTTC.

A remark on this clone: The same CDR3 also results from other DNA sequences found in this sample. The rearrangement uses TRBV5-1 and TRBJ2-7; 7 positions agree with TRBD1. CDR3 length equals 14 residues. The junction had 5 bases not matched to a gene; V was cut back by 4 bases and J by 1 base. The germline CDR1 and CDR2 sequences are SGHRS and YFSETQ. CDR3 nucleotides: TGCGCCAGCAGCCCCCGGGACAGTTCCTACGAGCAGTACTTC. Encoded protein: CASSPRDSSYEQYF.

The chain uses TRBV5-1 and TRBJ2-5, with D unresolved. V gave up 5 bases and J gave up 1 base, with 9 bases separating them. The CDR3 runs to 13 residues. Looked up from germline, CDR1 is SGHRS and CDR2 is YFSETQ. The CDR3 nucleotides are TGCGCCAGCAGTGGCGATGGCCAAGAGACCCAGTACTTC. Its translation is CASSGDGQETQYF.

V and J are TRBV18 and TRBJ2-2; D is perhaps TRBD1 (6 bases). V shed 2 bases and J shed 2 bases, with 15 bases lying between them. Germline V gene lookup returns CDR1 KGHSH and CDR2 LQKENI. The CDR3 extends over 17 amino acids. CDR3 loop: CASSPFSRTANTGELFF. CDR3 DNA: TGTGCCAGCTCACCATTTTCCCGGACAGCAAACACCGGGGAGCTGTTTTTT.

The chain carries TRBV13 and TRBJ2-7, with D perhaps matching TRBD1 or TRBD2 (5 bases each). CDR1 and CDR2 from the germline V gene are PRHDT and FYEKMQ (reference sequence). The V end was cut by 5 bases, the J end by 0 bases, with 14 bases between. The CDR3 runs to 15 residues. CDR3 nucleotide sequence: TGTGCCAGCAGCGTCGACAGACTAAGCTCCTACGAGCAGTACTTC. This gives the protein CASSVDRLSSYEQYF.

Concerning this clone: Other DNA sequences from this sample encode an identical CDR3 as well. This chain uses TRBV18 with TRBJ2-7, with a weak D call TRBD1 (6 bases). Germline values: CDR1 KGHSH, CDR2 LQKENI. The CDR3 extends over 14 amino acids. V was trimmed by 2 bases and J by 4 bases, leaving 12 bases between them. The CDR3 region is CASSPTPGDYEQYF. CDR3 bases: TGTGCCAGCTCACCAACACCAGGGGATTACGAGCAGTACTTC. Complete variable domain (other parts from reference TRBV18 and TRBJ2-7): NAGVMQNPRHLVRRRGQEARLRCSPMKGHSHVYWYRQLPEEGLKFMVYLQKENIIDESGMPKERFSAEFPKEGPSILRIQQVVRGDSAAYFCASSPTPGDYEQYFGPGTRLTVT.